The 11 T cell receptor beta chains in this list originate from one sample, sequenced in a study of shared clonotypes between healthy human individuals. Sequencing used immunoSEQ multiplex PCR; TCRdb keeps in-frame clones, though not all of them. The sample lists some 490,000 clones, around 80% occurring once. Sequencing input: PBMCs. These receptors originate from a middle-aged woman in good health. Some clones in this sample may be carry-over from other donors' samples.

The V gene is TRBV7-8, the J gene TRBJ1-1; D uncertain. Trimming stripped 2 bases from V and 0 bases from J, with 10 bases between. The germline CDR1 and CDR2 sequences are SGHVS and FQNEAQ. CDR3 length: 15 amino acids. CDR3 protein: CASSLHGRLNTEAFF. As DNA, the CDR3 is TGTGCCAGCAGCTTACACGGACGATTGAACACTGAAGCTTTCTTT.

The gene calls are TRBV18 and TRBJ2-5; TRBD2 matches 11 bases. CDR3 length: 16 residues. The junction had 6 bases not matched to a gene; V was cut back by 3 bases and J by 3 bases. Germline CDR1 KGHSH, CDR2 LQKENI. CDR3 loop: CASSPRTSGSKETQYF. CDR3 DNA: TGTGCCAGCTCACCCCGGACTAGCGGGTCAAAAGAGACCCAGTACTTC.

The chain carries TRBV5-6 and TRBJ1-5; D is uncertain. The CDR3 totals 15 residues. Between the trimmed V and J ends, which lost 0 bases and 0 bases, there was a span of 7 bases. Germline CDR1 SGHDT, CDR2 YYEEEE. The chain's CDR3 is CASSLGVYSNQPQHF. The CDR3 DNA is TGTGCCAGCAGCTTGGGTGTTTATAGCAATCAGCCCCAGCATTTT.

The chain carries TRBV15 and TRBJ2-7; D remains unclear. The CDR3 runs to 14 residues. Germline V lookup: CDR1 LNHNV, CDR2 YYDKDF (reference sequence). The V and J ends lost 3 bases and 2 bases respectively, with 11 bases between them. The CDR3 spells CATSSEYSTYEQYF. The CDR3 DNA follows: TGTGCCACCAGCAGTGAATACAGTACCTACGAGCAGTACTTC. Full variable domain (remainder filled in from reference TRBV15 and TRBJ2-7): DAMVIQNPRYQVTQFGKPVTLSCSQTLNHNVMYWYQQKSSQAPKLLFHYYDKDFNNEADTPDNFQSRRPNTSFCFLDIRSPGLGDTAMYLCATSSEYSTYEQYFGPGTRLTVT.

Regarding this clone: One base away lies a much larger clone, so this may be a sequencing read error. The V and J genes are TRBV30 and TRBJ2-7, with D possibly TRBD1 on 5 matching bases. The CDR3 sequence is 13 residues long. CDR1 is GTSNPN and CDR2 is SVGIG in the germline V gene (reference sequence). V was cut by 3 bases and J by 2 bases, with 11 bases left in between. CDR3 region: CAWSLDTPYEQYF. The CDR3 nucleotides are TGTGCCTGGAGCCTGGACACCCCCTACGAGCAGTACTTC. The variable domain in full, with the rest retrieved from reference TRBV30 and TRBJ2-7, is SQTIHQWPATLVQPVGSPLSLECTVEGTSNPNLYWYRQAAGRGLQLLFYSVGIGQISSEVPQNLSASRPQDRQFILSSKKLLLSDSGFYLCAWSLDTPYEQYFGPGTRLTVT.

The J gene is TRBJ2-3, the V gene TRBV18, with no clear D. CDR1 is KGHSH and CDR2 is LQKENI in the germline V gene. Between the trimmed V and J ends, which lost 3 bases and 6 bases, there was a span of 10 bases. This CDR3 is built from 13 residues. The CDR3 reads CASSPVLLDTQYF. The CDR3 nucleotides are TGTGCCAGCTCACCCGTACTACTTGATACGCAGTATTTT.

The chain recombines TRBV7-9 with TRBJ2-1, with TRBD1 matching 7 bases. Per germline, CDR1 SEHNR and CDR2 FQNEAQ (reference sequence). CDR3 length equals 14 residues. With V trimmed by 3 bases and J by 7 bases, 6 bases remained unmatched. CDR3 loop: CASSFPGQANEQFF. CDR3 coding DNA: TGTGCCAGCAGCTTCCCCGGACAGGCAAATGAGCAGTTCTTC.

This rearrangement joins TRBV28 to TRBJ2-5; D gene uncertain. The germline CDR1 and CDR2 sequences are MDHEN and SYDVKM. The CDR3 has 15 amino acids. V gave up 7 bases and J gave up 4 bases, with 19 bases separating them. CDR3 bases: TGTGCCAGCAACCCCGGAGTTGTCAGTCCAGAGACCCAGTACTTC. Translating it yields CASNPGVVSPETQYF.

The CDR3 nucleotides read TGTGCCAGCAACAGGGGGCTGGGCGGGGAGCTGTTTTTT. Translated: CASNRGLGGELFF. This chain links TRBV9 with TRBJ2-2; 9 nucleotides align to TRBD1. CDR3 length: 13 residues. CDR1 SGDLS and CDR2 YYNGEE come from the germline V gene. V shed 6 bases, J shed 7 bases, and the junction held 4 bases outside the gene matches.

V and J are TRBV6-5 and TRBJ1-2; D is unclear. The CDR3 extends over 13 amino acids. The germline CDR1 and CDR2 sequences are MNHEY and SVGAGI. V shed 5 bases and J shed 4 bases, with 11 bases lying between them. CDR3 region: CASSVGLRYGYTF. In nucleotides, the CDR3 is TGTGCCAGCAGTGTAGGTTTACGCTATGGCTACACCTTC.

The chain employs TRBV19 and TRBJ2-5, with 7 positions matching TRBD2. The J call may be incorrect, as the DNA end agrees better with TRBJ2-7. Germline CDR1 LNHDA, CDR2 SQIVND (reference sequence). The CDR3 consists of 14 residues. The CDR3 DNA is TGTGCCAGTACTTCGCCGGGACTAATCTACGAGCAGTACTTC. This sequence encodes CASTSPGLIYEQYF.